This TCR beta chain was obtained from a study of blood T cell repertoires in COVID-19. Overall study context: The origin of the acute and convalescent COVID-19 samples was the United States, Italy and Spain. Sources were T cells, B-cell-depleted T cells, or PBMCs; the material itself was cDNA or gDNA.

The CDR3 covers 15 residues. V lost 7 bases and J 2 bases, leaving 17 bases between the germline ends. The V gene's germline CDR1 is MDHEN and CDR2 SYDVKM. In the original analysis: How many nucleated cells were present was estimated from reference gene primer amplification. The method was immunoSEQ multiplex PCR; TCRdb's version includes in-frame clones alone and lacks a portion of them. That table furnishes V, J and clone size, whereas the DNA furnished D and trimming. The sample holds about 47,000 clones, 82% seen once. This sequence was found in a human donor with acute or convalescent COVID-19. The donor label of this sample is uncertain. The chain employs TRBV28 and TRBJ1-1; D perhaps matches TRBD1 (5 bases). Sample: peripheral blood. The CDR3 is CASTPNTQGNTEAFF. The CDR3 coding sequence is TGTGCCAGCACTCCTAATACCCAGGGAAACACTGAAGCTTTCTTT.